These T cell receptor beta chains were read from a single sample in a study of T cell responses to AZD1222 COVID-19 vaccine. This table comes from immunoSEQ multiplex PCR, and its TCRdb copy is limited to in-frame clones, with some not included. The sample carries fewer than 55,000 clones, 90% recorded once. The material was peripheral blood, obtained 28 days after the second AZD1222 dose. The receptor set was obtained from an adult who received the AZD1222 COVID-19 vaccine. CDR3s include the opening cysteine and the closing phenylalanine or tryptophan. The D gene is left open where the match is weak. Size tells how often a clone was seen (once, few, many) or the class of an expanded clone, and some rows leave it out.

V gene	clone size	D gene	J gene	CDR3 protein	CDR3 DNA
TRBV27	NA	NA	TRBJ1-1	CASSRALNTEAFF	TGTGCCAGCAGTAGGGCCTTGAACACTGAAGCTTTCTTT
TRBV5-1	NA	TRBD1	TRBJ1-1	CASSTGTGKIQAFF	TGCGCCAGCAGCACCGGGACAGGGAAGATACAAGCTTTCTTT
TRBV5-1	NA	NA	TRBJ1-2	CASSLAEGGYYGYTF	TGCGCCAGCAGCTTGGCAGAGGGGGGCTACTATGGCTACACCTTC
TRBV7-9	NA	TRBD1	TRBJ2-7	CASSKGQGVGYEQYF	TGTGCCAGCAGCAAGGGACAGGGGGTGGGCTACGAGCAGTACTTC
TRBV6-5	NA	NA	TRBJ1-2	CASSSLALIGGYTF	TGTGCCAGCAGTAGTTTAGCCCTCATCGGTGGCTACACCTTC
TRBV5-8	NA	NA	TRBJ1-2	CASSLDPISGNYGYTF	TGTGCCAGCAGCTTGGATCCTATTTCAGGGAACTATGGCTACACCTTC
TRBV5-1	NA	TRBD1	TRBJ2-2	CASSSDRVTGELFF	TGCGCCAGCAGCTCCGACAGGGTCACCGGGGAGCTGTTTTTT
TRBV7-2	NA	NA	TRBJ1-4	CASSLRHLTTNEKLFF	TGTGCCAGCAGCTTACGACACCTGACAACTAATGAAAAACTGTTTTTT
TRBV12-5	NA	NA	TRBJ1-5	CASGLSGGTNQPQHF	TGTGCTAGTGGTTTGTCGGGCGGGACAAATCAGCCCCAGCATTTT
TRBV5-5	once	TRBD1	TRBJ1-2	CASSWPGQSPYLGYTF	TGTGCCAGCAGCTGGCCGGGACAGAGTCCGTACCTGGGCTACACCTTC
TRBV7-2	NA	NA	TRBJ1-1	CASSLGWGDTEAFF	TGTGCCAGCAGCTTAGGTTGGGGGGACACTGAAGCTTTCTTT
TRBV5-4	NA	TRBD2	TRBJ2-7	CASRRTSGTTSYEQYF	TGTGCCAGCAGGAGGACCTCCGGGACTACTTCCTACGAGCAGTACTTC
TRBV7-6	medium-sized	NA	TRBJ1-5	CASSLDSDSNQPQHF	TGTGCCAGCAGCTTAGATTCCGATAGCAATCAGCCCCAGCATTTT
TRBV5-7	NA	NA	TRBJ1-6	CASSFPQALNSPLHF	TGTGCCAGCAGCTTCCCCCAGGCACTTAATTCACCCCTCCACTTT
TRBV21-1	once	NA	TRBJ2-7	CASSKYQVFSYEQYF	TGTGCCAGCAGCAAGTATCAGGTTTTCTCCTACGAGCAGTACTTC
TRBV7-2	NA	TRBD1	TRBJ1-1	CASSLRPGQGNTEAFF	TGTGCCAGCAGCTTACGCCCAGGACAGGGCAACACTGAAGCTTTCTTT
TRBV19	NA	TRBD1	TRBJ1-5	CASSTDRDGFYSNQPQHF	TGTGCCAGTAGTACCGACAGGGATGGGTTTTATAGCAATCAGCCCCAGCATTTT
TRBV5-1	NA	NA	TRBJ2-3	CASSEGVQSGDTQYF	TGCGCCAGCAGCGAAGGGGTGCAGTCGGGAGATACGCAGTATTTT
TRBV3-1/TRBV3-2	NA	NA	TRBJ1-4	CASSLILKSNEKLFF	TGTGCCAGCAGCTTAATACTGAAGAGTAATGAAAAACTGTTTTTT
TRBV21-1	once	NA	TRBJ2-7	CASSKEGRPCSYEQYF	TGTGCCAGCAGCAAAGAAGGCAGGCCCTGCTCCTACGAGCAGTACTTC
TRBV9	NA	NA	TRBJ2-7	CASSPRDFPYEQYF	TGTGCCAGCAGCCCTCGGGACTTCCCCTACGAGCAGTACTTC
TRBV19	NA	TRBD2	TRBJ2-3	CASKTSGTTDTQYF	TGTGCCAGCAAAACTAGCGGAACAACAGATACGCAGTATTTT
TRBV27	NA	TRBD1	TRBJ1-5	CASSFLGGGQGTQPQHF	TGTGCCAGCAGTTTTTTGGGGGGTGGACAGGGAACTCAGCCCCAGCATTTT
TRBV29-1	NA	NA	TRBJ2-1	CSVREGLWFF	TGCAGCGTGAGAGAGGGGCTATGGTTCTTC
TRBV18	NA	TRBD1	TRBJ1-1	CASSPHGQGLNTEAFF	TGTGCCAGCTCACCTCATGGACAGGGGTTGAACACTGAAGCTTTCTTT
TRBV28	NA	NA	TRBJ2-3	CASLKGGYTDTQYF	TGTGCCAGCCTTAAGGGGGGGTACACAGATACGCAGTATTTT
TRBV9	NA	NA	TRBJ2-1	CASSEQGGPYNEQFF	TGTGCCAGCAGCGAGCAGGGGGGGCCCTACAATGAGCAGTTCTTC
TRBV7-7	NA	NA	TRBJ2-3	CASSLSPGVDTQYF	TGTGCCAGCAGCCTCAGTCCTGGGGTAGATACGCAGTATTTT
TRBV2	NA	TRBD1	TRBJ1-2	CASSVTSGTGYGYTF	TGTGCCAGCAGTGTAACCTCCGGGACAGGGTATGGCTACACCTTC
TRBV7-8	NA	NA	TRBJ1-4	CASSLAQMRSHLTNEKLFF	TGTGCCAGCAGCTTAGCCCAAATGCGCAGCCACTTAACTAATGAAAAACTGTTTTTT
TRBV12-5	NA	NA	TRBJ1-1	CASGLVLGLNTEAFF	TGTGCTAGTGGTTTGGTGCTGGGTTTGAACACTGAAGCTTTCTTT
TRBV7-8	NA	NA	TRBJ2-7	CASSLKPYEQYF	TGTGCCAGCAGCTTAAAACCCTACGAGCAGTACTTC